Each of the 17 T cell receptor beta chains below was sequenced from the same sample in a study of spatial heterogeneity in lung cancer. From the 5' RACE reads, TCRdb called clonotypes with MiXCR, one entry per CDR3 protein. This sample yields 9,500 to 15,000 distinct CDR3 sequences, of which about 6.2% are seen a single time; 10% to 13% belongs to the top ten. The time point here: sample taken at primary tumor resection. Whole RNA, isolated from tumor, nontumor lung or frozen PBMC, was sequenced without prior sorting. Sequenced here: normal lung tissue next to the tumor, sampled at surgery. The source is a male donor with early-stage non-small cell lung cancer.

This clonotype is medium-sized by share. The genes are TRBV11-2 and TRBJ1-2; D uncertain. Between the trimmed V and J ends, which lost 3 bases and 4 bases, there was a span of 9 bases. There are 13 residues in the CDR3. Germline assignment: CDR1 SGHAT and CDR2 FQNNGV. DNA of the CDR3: TGTGCCAGCAGCTTGCTGGAGTTCTATGGCTACACCTTC. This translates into CASSLLEFYGYTF.

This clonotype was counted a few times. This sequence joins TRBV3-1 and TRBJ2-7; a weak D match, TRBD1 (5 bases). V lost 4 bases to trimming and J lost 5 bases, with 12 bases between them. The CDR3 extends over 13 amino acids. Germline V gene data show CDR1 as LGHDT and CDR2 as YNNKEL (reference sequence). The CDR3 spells CASSPWGIDEQYF. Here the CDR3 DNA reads TGTGCCAGCAGCCCCTGGGGCATAGACGAGCAGTACTTC.

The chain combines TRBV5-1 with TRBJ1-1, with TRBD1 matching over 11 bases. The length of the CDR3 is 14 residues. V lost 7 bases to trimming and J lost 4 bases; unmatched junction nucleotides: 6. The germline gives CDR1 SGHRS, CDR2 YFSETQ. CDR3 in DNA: TGCGCCAGCGGTGGACAGGGGGCCCTCACTGAAGCTTTCTTT. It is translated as CASGGQGALTEAFF. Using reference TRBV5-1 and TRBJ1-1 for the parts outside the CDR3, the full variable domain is KAGVTQTPRYLIKTRGQQVTLSCSPISGHRSVSWYQQTPGQGLQFLFEYFSETQRNKGNFPGRFSGRQFSNSRSEMNVSTLELGDSALYLCASGGQGALTEAFFGQGTRLTVV.

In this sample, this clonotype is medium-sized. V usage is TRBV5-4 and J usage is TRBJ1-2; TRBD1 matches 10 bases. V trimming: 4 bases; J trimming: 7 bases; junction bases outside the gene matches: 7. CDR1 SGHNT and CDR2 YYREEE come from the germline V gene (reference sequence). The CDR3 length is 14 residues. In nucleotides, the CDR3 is TGTGCCAGCAGCCCTTGGACAGGGGGAGGTGGCTACACCTTC. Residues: CASSPWTGGGGYTF.

The CDR3 DNA follows: TGTGCCAGCGGGACAGGGGGGAGCACTGAAGCTTTCTTT. Amino acids: CASGTGGSTEAFF. The rearrangement links TRBV7-6 to TRBJ1-1; 11 positions agree with TRBD1. The V segment lost 8 bases and the J segment 4 bases; nucleotides outside the gene matches: 3. The CDR3 has 13 residues. Germline CDR1 is SGHVS and CDR2 is FNYEAQ. The full variable domain, with the rest looked up from reference TRBV7-6 and TRBJ1-1, is GAGVSQSPRYKVTKRGQDVALRCDPISGHVSLYWYRQALGQGPEFLTYFNYEAQQDKSGLPNDRFSAERPEGSISTLTIQRTEQRDSAMYRCASGTGGSTEAFFGQGTRLTVV.

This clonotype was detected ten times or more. The CDR3 nucleotides are TGCGCCAGCAGCACAGAACAGCTCATGAACACTGAAGCTTTCTTT. This sequence encodes CASSTEQLMNTEAFF. The gene calls are TRBV5-1 and TRBJ1-1, with D unresolved. This CDR3 contains 15 residues. The V gene lost 4 bases and the J gene lost 0 bases, with 13 bases spanning the gap. Germline V gene sequence: CDR1 SGHRS, CDR2 YFSETQ.

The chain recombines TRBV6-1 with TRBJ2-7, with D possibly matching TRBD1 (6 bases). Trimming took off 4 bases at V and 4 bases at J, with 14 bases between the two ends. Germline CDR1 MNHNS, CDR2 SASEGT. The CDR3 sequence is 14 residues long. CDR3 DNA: TGTGCCAGCAGTGCCACCGGGACACCTTACGAGCAGTACTTC. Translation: CASSATGTPYEQYF.

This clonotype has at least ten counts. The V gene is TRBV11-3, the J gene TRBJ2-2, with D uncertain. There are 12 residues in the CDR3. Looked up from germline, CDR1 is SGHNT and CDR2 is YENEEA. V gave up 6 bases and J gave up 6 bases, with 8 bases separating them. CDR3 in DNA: TGTGCCAGCAGTCGGGTCGCCGGGGAGCTGTTTTTT. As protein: CASSRVAGELFF.

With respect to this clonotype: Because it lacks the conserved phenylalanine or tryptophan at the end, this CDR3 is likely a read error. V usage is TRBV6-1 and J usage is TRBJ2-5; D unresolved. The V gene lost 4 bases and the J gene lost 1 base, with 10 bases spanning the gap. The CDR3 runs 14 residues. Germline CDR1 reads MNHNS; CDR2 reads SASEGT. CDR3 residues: CASSAYSIQETQYL. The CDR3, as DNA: TGTGCCAGCAGTGCGTACAGCATCCAAGAGACCCAGTACTTG.

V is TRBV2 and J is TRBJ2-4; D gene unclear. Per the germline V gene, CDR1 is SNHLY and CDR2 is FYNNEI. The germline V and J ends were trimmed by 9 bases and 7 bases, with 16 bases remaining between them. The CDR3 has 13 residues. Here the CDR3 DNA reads TGTGCCAGGGAGCCACTTTCCGGTAACATTCAGTACTTC. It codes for CAREPLSGNIQYF.

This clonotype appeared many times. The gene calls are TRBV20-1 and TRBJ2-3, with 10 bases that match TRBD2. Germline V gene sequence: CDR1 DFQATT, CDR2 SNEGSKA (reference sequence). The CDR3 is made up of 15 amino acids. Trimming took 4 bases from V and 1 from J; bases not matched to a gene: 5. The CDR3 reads CSANPSGSRTDTQYF. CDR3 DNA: TGCAGTGCTAACCCTAGCGGGAGTCGCACAGATACGCAGTATTTT.

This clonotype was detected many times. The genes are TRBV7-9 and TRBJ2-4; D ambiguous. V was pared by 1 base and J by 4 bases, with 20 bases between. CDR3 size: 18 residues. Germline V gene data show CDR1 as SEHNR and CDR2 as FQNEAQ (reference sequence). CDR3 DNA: TGTGCCAGCAGCTTAGTCGATTTGAGGCTCAACATAAAAAACATTCAGTACTTC. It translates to CASSLVDLRLNIKNIQYF.

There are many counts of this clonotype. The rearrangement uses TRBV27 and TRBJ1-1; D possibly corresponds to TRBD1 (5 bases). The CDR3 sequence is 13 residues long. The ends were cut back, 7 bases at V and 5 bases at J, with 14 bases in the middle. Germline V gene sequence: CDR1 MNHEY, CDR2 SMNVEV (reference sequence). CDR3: CASNRDEGTEAFF. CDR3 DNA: TGTGCCAGCAACCGGGACGAAGGGACTGAAGCTTTCTTT.

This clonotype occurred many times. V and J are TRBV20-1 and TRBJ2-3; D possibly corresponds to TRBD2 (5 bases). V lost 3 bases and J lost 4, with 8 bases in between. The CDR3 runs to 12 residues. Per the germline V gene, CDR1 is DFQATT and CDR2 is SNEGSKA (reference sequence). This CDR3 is CSARPSSDTQYF. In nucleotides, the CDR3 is TGCAGTGCTAGGCCTAGCTCAGATACGCAGTATTTT.

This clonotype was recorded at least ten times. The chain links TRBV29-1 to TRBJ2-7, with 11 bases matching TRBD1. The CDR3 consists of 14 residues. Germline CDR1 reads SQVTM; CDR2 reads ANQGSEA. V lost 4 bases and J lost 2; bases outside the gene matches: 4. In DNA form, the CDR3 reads TGCAGCGTTGCCCAGGGACAGGGGGCCTACGAGCAGTACTTC. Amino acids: CSVAQGQGAYEQYF.

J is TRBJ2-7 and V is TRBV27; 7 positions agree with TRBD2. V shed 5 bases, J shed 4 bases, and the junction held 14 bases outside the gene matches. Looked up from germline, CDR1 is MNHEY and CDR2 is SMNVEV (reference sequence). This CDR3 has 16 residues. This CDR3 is CASSATTGTIAYEQYF. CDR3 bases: TGTGCCAGCAGTGCAACAACCGGGACTATTGCTTACGAGCAGTACTTC.

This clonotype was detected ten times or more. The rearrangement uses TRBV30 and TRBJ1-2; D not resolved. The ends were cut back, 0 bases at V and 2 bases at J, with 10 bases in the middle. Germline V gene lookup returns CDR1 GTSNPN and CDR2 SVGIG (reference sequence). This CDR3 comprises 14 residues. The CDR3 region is CAWSVKVTNYGYTF. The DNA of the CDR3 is TGTGCCTGGAGTGTAAAAGTCACCAACTATGGCTACACCTTC.